The 12 T cell receptor beta chains listed next were all sequenced from one sample in a study of control samples from healthy donors and cancer patients. Data came from immunoSEQ multiplex PCR; TCRdb stores just in-frame clones and leaves some out. The sample yields around 250,000 clones, roughly four fifths seen once. Sequencing input: PBMCs. The receptors stem from a woman in her sixties with lung cancer.

Only a few counts were recorded for this clone. Within the sample, other DNA sequences also encode this same CDR3. The chain has TRBV2 and TRBJ1-5; no reliable D call. Germline V gene data show CDR1 as SNHLY and CDR2 as FYNNEI. This CDR3 is built from 13 residues. V was clipped by 4 bases and J by 1 base, with 5 bases between them. The CDR3 coding sequence is TGTGCCAGCAGTGGTTCCAGCAATCAGCCCCAGCATTTT. This encodes CASSGSSNQPQHF.

The V gene is TRBV14, the J gene TRBJ2-2; 8 bases agree with TRBD2. Germline CDR1 is SGHDN and CDR2 is FVKESK. The trim removed 3 bases at V and 7 bases at J, leaving 7 bases unmatched. The CDR3 has 15 amino acids. In DNA, the CDR3 is TGTGCCAGCAGCCAGATAGCGGGAAAGGTCGGGGAGCTGTTTTTT. Its protein product is CASSQIAGKVGELFF.

The rearrangement joins TRBV18 to TRBJ1-2; D gene ambiguous. Deletions cut 6 bases from V and 2 bases from J, with 7 bases between. This CDR3 spans 12 amino acids. Germline CDR1 is KGHSH and CDR2 is LQKENI. The CDR3 sequence: CASSAPNYGYTF. In nucleotides, the CDR3 is TGTGCCAGCTCGGCCCCAAACTATGGCTACACCTTC.

The rearrangement joins TRBV2 to TRBJ2-3, with D hard to call. Trimming shortened V by 3 bases and J by 6 bases, and 4 bases separated the two germline ends. The CDR3 extends over 11 amino acids. Germline V gene lookup returns CDR1 SNHLY and CDR2 FYNNEI. Written as DNA, the CDR3 is TGTGCCAGCAGTGATAGGGATACGCAGTATTTT. It yields the protein CASSDRDTQYF.

The CDR3 sequence: CASSQQGVLSNQPQHF. In nucleotides, the CDR3 is TGTGCCAGCAGTCAACAGGGCGTGTTGAGCAATCAGCCCCAGCATTTT. The V call is TRBV6-2 or TRBV6-3, the J call TRBJ1-5, with D tentatively TRBD1 (6 bases). Looked up from germline, CDR1 is MNHEY and CDR2 is SVGEGT. The CDR3 sequence is 16 residues long. Trimming removed 5 bases at V and 1 base at J, with 15 bases between.

This chain joins TRBV24-1 and TRBJ1-6, with TRBD1 matching 7 bases. CDR3 length equals 15 residues. With 7 bases clipped from V and 10 bases from J, the junction kept 12 bases outside the gene matches. Per germline, CDR1 KGHDR and CDR2 SFDVKD. CDR3 DNA: TGTGCCACCAGACTTCAGACAGGGCGGGGATCACCCCTCCACTTT. This sequence encodes CATRLQTGRGSPLHF.

The gene calls are TRBV5-1 and TRBJ1-1, with D unresolved. This CDR3 comprises 13 residues. V was clipped by 4 bases and J by 5 bases, with 12 bases between them. Germline V gives CDR1 SGHRS, CDR2 YFSETQ. The CDR3 region is CASSPPAPTEAFF. The CDR3 coding sequence is TGCGCCAGCAGCCCACCCGCCCCGACTGAAGCTTTCTTT.

The gene calls are TRBV24-1 and TRBJ2-3; D gene uncertain. Germline loops: CDR1 KGHDR, CDR2 SFDVKD. The V end was cut by 5 bases, the J end by 2 bases, with 13 bases between. The CDR3 covers 15 residues. CDR3 nucleotides: TGTGCCACCAGTGCGGCGGATATATTCACAGATACGCAGTATTTT. It is translated as CATSAADIFTDTQYF.

V gene TRBV7-6 combines with J gene TRBJ2-3; D possibly corresponds to TRBD2 (6 bases). The CDR3 has 14 amino acids. Trimming stripped 5 bases from V and 0 bases from J, with 9 bases between. Germline CDR1 and CDR2: SGHVS and FNYEAQ. As DNA, the CDR3 is TGTGCCAGCAGCCAGGGACTTAGCACAGATACGCAGTATTTT. This codes for CASSQGLSTDTQYF. The whole variable domain, remainder taken from reference TRBV7-6 and TRBJ2-3, is GAGVSQSPRYKVTKRGQDVALRCDPISGHVSLYWYRQALGQGPEFLTYFNYEAQQDKSGLPNDRFSAERPEGSISTLTIQRTEQRDSAMYRCASSQGLSTDTQYFGPGTRLTVL.

The J gene is TRBJ2-3, the V gene TRBV7-8; tentatively, D is TRBD1 (5 bases). Looked up from germline, CDR1 is SGHVS and CDR2 is FQNEAQ. There are 13 residues in the CDR3. Trimming took off 6 bases at V and 2 bases at J, with 9 bases between the two ends. The CDR3 coding sequence is TGTGCCAGCAGTTCGACAGACACAGATACGCAGTATTTT. Residues: CASSSTDTDTQYF.

This clone was recorded once. Other nucleotide sequences from this sample produce the same CDR3. The chain joins TRBV18 to TRBJ2-2; the match to TRBD1 covers 9 bases. V shed 3 bases and J 4 bases; nucleotides not matched to a gene: 3. The germline V gene has CDR1 KGHSH and CDR2 LQKENI. The CDR3 contains 15 residues. The CDR3 protein is CASSPGTGSTGELFF. The DNA for the CDR3 is TGTGCCAGCTCACCGGGGACAGGGAGCACCGGGGAGCTGTTTTTT.

The sample holds a few counts of this clone. V and J are TRBV6-5 and TRBJ1-6; TRBD1 agrees at 8 bases. Trimming cost V 0 bases and J 7 bases; bases outside gene matches: 2. The CDR3 has 15 amino acids. Germline V gene data show CDR1 as MNHEY and CDR2 as SVGAGI. Here the CDR3 reads CASSYSTGVNSPLHF. CDR3 DNA: TGTGCCAGCAGTTACTCGACAGGGGTAAATTCACCCCTCCACTTT.